This T cell receptor beta chain derives from a study of blood T cell repertoires in COVID-19. Study-wide context: In each case, the material was cDNA or gDNA derived from T cells, B-cell-depleted T cells, or PBMCs.

Clones were read by immunoSEQ multiplex PCR, and TCRdb kept only the in-frame ones, dropping some. The sample contains about 190,000 clones, 84% of which appear only once. V lost 5 bases, J lost 11 bases, and 16 bases stayed unmatched. The germline gives CDR1 LNHDA, CDR2 SQIVND (reference sequence). This CDR3 spans 16 amino acids. The TCR originated in a human donor in a cohort sampled during active COVID-19. The chain joins TRBV19 to TRBJ2-1; the match to TRBD1 covers 9 bases. The sample comprised peripheral blood. DNA of the CDR3: TGTGCCAGTAGTTCACTAACAGGGGGCCCTACAGGAAAGCAGTTCTTC. This gives the protein CASSSLTGGPTGKQFF.